Many counts were recorded for the clone carrying this T cell receptor beta chain. This CDR3 has 12 residues. The ends were cut back, 7 bases at V and 7 bases at J, with 12 bases in the middle. Germline V gene sequence: CDR1 SNHLY, CDR2 FYNNEI. It was uncontrolled infection, other autoimmune disease, pregnancy or lactation that excluded patients. The authors obtained PBMCs from about 9.5 ml of fresh peripheral blood. These data originate in a study of T cells in Graves' hyperthyroidism and ophthalmopathy. As for the study in general: Peripheral blood draws took place at initial diagnosis, ahead of any treatment.

RNA transcripts were the template for amplifying TCR beta CDR3 regions. The TCR CDR3 first-round RT-PCR relied on the HTBI primer set. MiXCR was run by TCRdb on the multiplex PCR reads, yielding one entry per CDR3 protein. The table lists approximately 590,000 distinct CDR3 sequences, around 16% of them singletons. The genes are TRBV2 and TRBJ2-3; D may correspond to TRBD1 or TRBD2 (5 bases each). The sample comprised blood. The receptor was isolated from a woman under 40 with Graves' hyperthyroidism. CDR3 amino acids: CASTRDRYTQYF. CDR3 nucleotides: TGTGCCAGCACACGGGACCGCTATACGCAGTATTTT.